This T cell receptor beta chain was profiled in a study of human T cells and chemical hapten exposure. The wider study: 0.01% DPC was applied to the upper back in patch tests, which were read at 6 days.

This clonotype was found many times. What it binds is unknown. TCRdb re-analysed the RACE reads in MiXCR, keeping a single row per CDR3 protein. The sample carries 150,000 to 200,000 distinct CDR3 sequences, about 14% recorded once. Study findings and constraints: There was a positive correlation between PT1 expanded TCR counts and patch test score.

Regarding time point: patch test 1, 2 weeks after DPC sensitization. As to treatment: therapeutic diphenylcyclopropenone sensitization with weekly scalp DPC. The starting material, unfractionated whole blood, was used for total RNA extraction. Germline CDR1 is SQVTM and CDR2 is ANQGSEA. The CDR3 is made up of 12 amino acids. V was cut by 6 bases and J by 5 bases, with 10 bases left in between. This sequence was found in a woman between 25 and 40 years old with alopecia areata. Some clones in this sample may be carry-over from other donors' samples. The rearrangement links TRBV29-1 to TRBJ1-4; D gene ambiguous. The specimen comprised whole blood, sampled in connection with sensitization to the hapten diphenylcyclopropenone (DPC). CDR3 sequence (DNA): TGCAGCGTCTCACAATGGAATGAAAAACTGTTTTTT. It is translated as CSVSQWNEKLFF.